One and the same sample provided the 10 T cell receptor beta chains below, sequenced in a study of shared clonotypes between healthy human individuals. Here immunoSEQ multiplex PCR was the method, and the copy in TCRdb shows in-frame clones only, minus some. The table shows under 1,100,000 clones, with approximately 76% occurring only once. Sample: memory CD4+ T cells sorted from blood. Subset: CD45RA-negative fraction. The receptors were sampled from a man in his late teens or twenties in good health.

V and J are TRBV5-1 and TRBJ2-5, with D perhaps matching TRBD1 (5 bases). V lost 0 bases to trimming and J lost 1 base, with 10 bases between them. The CDR3 covers 15 residues. The V gene's germline CDR1 is SGHRS and CDR2 YFSETQ. The CDR3 bases are TGCGCCAGCAGCTTGGAGGGGTCTCGCCAAGAGACCCAGTACTTC. Translation gives CASSLEGSRQETQYF.

The chain carries TRBV27 and TRBJ2-5; 11 bases are a match to TRBD2. This CDR3 contains 15 residues. With 5 bases clipped from V and 5 bases from J, the junction kept 7 bases outside the gene matches. The V gene's germline CDR1 is MNHEY and CDR2 SMNVEV (reference sequence). CDR3 in DNA: TGTGCCAGCAGTGTAGCGGGGGGGCTCTGGGAGACCCAGTACTTC. This sequence encodes CASSVAGGLWETQYF.

This clone has a single count. This chain uses TRBV19 with TRBJ1-5; 10 nucleotides agree with TRBD1. The J segment lost 3 bases and the V segment lost 4 bases, leaving 12 bases of the junction unmatched. Germline V CDR1 and CDR2: LNHDA, SQIVND (reference sequence). The CDR3 is 18 amino acids. The CDR3 nucleotides are TGTGCCAGTAGTACCCCCTCCGACAGGGGGCTGGTCAATCAGCCCCAGCATTTT. This encodes CASSTPSDRGLVNQPQHF.

The chain links TRBV7-8 to TRBJ1-5; the D is unclear. V was pared by 1 base and J by 0 bases, with 7 bases between. The CDR3 is 15 residues long. The germline V gene has CDR1 SGHVS and CDR2 FQNEAQ. CDR3 loop: CASSLGTPSNQPQHF. DNA for the CDR3: TGTGCCAGCAGCTTAGGGACTCCTAGCAATCAGCCCCAGCATTTT. Combining the CDR3 with reference TRBV7-8 and TRBJ1-5 gives the whole variable domain GAGVSQSPRYKVAKRGQDVALRCDPISGHVSLFWYQQALGQGPEFLTYFQNEAQLDKSGLPSDRFFAERPEGSVSTLKIQRTQQEDSAVYLCASSLGTPSNQPQHFGDGTRLSIL.

The gene calls are TRBV25-1 and TRBJ2-1, with D possibly being TRBD2 (6 bases). V was clipped by 3 bases and J by 6 bases, with 9 bases between them. The CDR3 has 13 residues. The germline CDR1 and CDR2 sequences are MGHDK and SYGVNS. The CDR3 loop is CASSDPGVNEQFF. DNA of the CDR3: TGTGCCAGCAGTGACCCGGGGGTCAATGAGCAGTTCTTC.

This chain uses TRBV5-6 with TRBJ1-1; 10 nucleotides line up with TRBD1. J was trimmed by 2 bases and V by 4 bases; bases with no gene match: 8. The length of the CDR3 is 16 residues. Germline values: CDR1 SGHDT, CDR2 YYEEEE. CDR3 coding DNA: TGTGCCAGCAGCCCCCGGACAGGGGGACGCAACACTGAAGCTTTCTTT. As protein: CASSPRTGGRNTEAFF.

The J gene is TRBJ2-7, the V gene TRBV5-6; 7 bases match TRBD1. This CDR3 is built from 13 residues. CDR1 is SGHDT, CDR2 YYEEEE, per germline. Trimming took 4 bases from V and 3 from J; bases not matched to a gene: 4. The CDR3 bases are TGTGCCAGCAGCATGGACAGGATCTACGAGCAGTACTTC. Protein product: CASSMDRIYEQYF.

This sequence joins TRBV9 and TRBJ2-1; D is perhaps TRBD1 (5 bases). Trimming took off 4 bases at V and 7 bases at J, with 18 bases between the two ends. The CDR3 extends over 15 amino acids. The germline V gene encodes CDR1 SGDLS and CDR2 YYNGEE. CDR3 in amino acids: CASSPHIQGSNEQFF. CDR3 bases: TGTGCCAGCAGCCCACACATCCAGGGATCGAATGAGCAGTTCTTC.

This chain connects TRBV5-5 to TRBJ2-7; TRBD1 matches 11 bases. V dropped 4 bases and J dropped 2; count of bases not matched to a gene: 5. This CDR3 spans 15 amino acids. CDR1 and CDR2 (germline): SGHKS, YYEKEE (reference sequence). CDR3 loop: CASSPGTGGTYEQYF. The DNA of the CDR3 is TGTGCCAGCAGCCCCGGGACAGGGGGAACCTACGAGCAGTACTTC.

This clone was counted a few times. The chain joins TRBV11-2 to TRBJ2-2; TRBD1 matches 8 bases. After removal of 5 bases from V and 2 bases from J, the junction contained 4 bases not matched to a gene. The CDR3 runs to 15 residues. Germline CDR1 SGHAT, CDR2 FQNNGV. The CDR3 region has the DNA TGTGCCAGCAGCCCGACAGGGGCTAACACCGGGGAGCTGTTTTTT. This gives the protein CASSPTGANTGELFF. Using reference TRBV11-2 and TRBJ2-2 for the parts outside the CDR3, the full variable domain is EAGVAQSPRYKIIEKRQSVAFWCNPISGHATLYWYQQILGQGPKLLIQFQNNGVVDDSQLPKDRFSAERLKGVDSTLKIQPAKLEDSAVYLCASSPTGANTGELFFGEGSRLTVL.